This paragraph covers one T cell receptor beta chain sequence. Its target is not known. This record belongs to a study of blood T cells in healthy people across ages. Turning to the study itself: T cells yielded about one barcoded beta molecule per two cells through template switching. Study observations and caveats: Unsorted PBMCs blocked a conclusive comparison of naive and antigen-experienced cells. Higher diversity, along with more naive CD4+ cells, distinguished long-lived donors from aged donors.

Staff drew around 10 milliliters of peripheral blood from each donor. This CDR3 is built from 11 residues. Losses at the gene ends were 5 bases for V and 5 bases for J; bases not matched to a gene: 3. Germline CDR1 is SQVTM and CDR2 is ANQGSEA. A second PCR, run for roughly 7 to 11 cycles, used a sample-barcoded 5' primer plus a J-beta primer mix. MiXCR, run by TCRdb on the 5' RACE reads, gives a single entry per CDR3 protein. The sample lists about 1.4 million distinct CDR3 sequences, 55% to 75% seen once, with more than 6% in the top ten. The source is a man between 18 and 35 years old in good health. The sample taken for sequencing was blood. The rearrangement joins TRBV29-1 to TRBJ2-7; the match to TRBD1 covers 7 bases. The CDR3 loop reads CSVLTGNEQYF. The CDR3 DNA reads TGCAGCGTTCTGACAGGGAACGAGCAGTACTTC.